In this sample, the clone carrying this T cell receptor beta chain turned up many times. What it binds is not known. This sample is drawn from a study of T cells in Graves' hyperthyroidism and ophthalmopathy. Study results and caveats: Most thyroid clonotypes with frequency above 0.001 were detected in blood.

CDR3 size: 14 residues. Germline values: CDR1 MNHNS, CDR2 SASEGT. The germline V and J ends were trimmed by 6 bases and 6 bases, with 15 bases remaining between them. Regions amplified from RNA transcripts were the TCR beta CDR3 regions. TCR CDR3 regions were first amplified by RT-PCR with HTBI primers. TCRdb re-analysed the multiplex PCR reads in MiXCR, keeping a single row per CDR3 protein. The profile shows more than 650,000 distinct CDR3 sequences, approximately 14% of them singletons. Diagnoses were made from clinical symptoms, serum measures (thyroxine and TRAb), thyroid ultrasound and orbital computed tomography.

This TCR came from a woman aged 18-30 years with Graves' hyperthyroidism. Source material: blood. V gene TRBV6-1 combines with J gene TRBJ1-5; D is unclear. The DNA for the CDR3 is TGTGCCAGCAGCTCGGGAGGCTTACTTCAGCCCCAGCATTTT. Its translation is CASSSGGLLQPQHF.